The TCR beta chain under discussion was sequenced for a study of metastatic and nonmetastatic thyroid tumors. No patient received treatment before thyroid surgery. TCRdb re-called the PCR reads through MiXCR. The data show about 37,000 clones, with under 30% seen just once and roughly a tenth held by the top ten. In its sample, this clone is medium-sized. Trimming stripped 5 bases from V and 4 bases from J, with 15 bases between. CDR3 length: 15 residues. The chain is built from TRBV12-3 or TRBV12-4 and TRBJ1-3; possibly TRBD1 for D (5 bases). Source material: blood. This receptor was taken from a male donor with papillary thyroid cancer or a benign thyroid nodule (not recorded which). Some clones in this sample may be carry-over from other donors' samples. CDR3 nucleotide sequence: TGTGCCAGCAGTCAGGGCCTACCGGCGGGAAACACCATATATTTT. It is translated as CASSQGLPAGNTIYF.